This note documents a single T cell receptor beta chain sequence. 13 Jbeta primers and 60 Vbeta primers were used for the PCR. The assay was immunoSEQ multiplex PCR, and TCRdb's table has in-frame clones only and misses some. The data show approximately 100,000 clones, approximately 70% seen once. The data were obtained in a study of cytomegalovirus exposure and HLA in healthy donors. The V end was cut by 5 bases, the J end by 3 bases, with 16 bases between. Germline-derived CDR1 and CDR2 are MNHEY and SVGAGI. The CDR3 totals 15 residues. Material for sequencing was PBMCs. This clonotype originated in a woman aged 18-35 years in good health and CMV-seropositive. The chain has TRBV6-5 and TRBJ1-2; D gene unclear. CDR3 loop: CASSVLGMEDYGYTF. The CDR3, as DNA: TGTGCCAGCAGTGTTCTCGGAATGGAGGACTATGGCTACACCTTC.